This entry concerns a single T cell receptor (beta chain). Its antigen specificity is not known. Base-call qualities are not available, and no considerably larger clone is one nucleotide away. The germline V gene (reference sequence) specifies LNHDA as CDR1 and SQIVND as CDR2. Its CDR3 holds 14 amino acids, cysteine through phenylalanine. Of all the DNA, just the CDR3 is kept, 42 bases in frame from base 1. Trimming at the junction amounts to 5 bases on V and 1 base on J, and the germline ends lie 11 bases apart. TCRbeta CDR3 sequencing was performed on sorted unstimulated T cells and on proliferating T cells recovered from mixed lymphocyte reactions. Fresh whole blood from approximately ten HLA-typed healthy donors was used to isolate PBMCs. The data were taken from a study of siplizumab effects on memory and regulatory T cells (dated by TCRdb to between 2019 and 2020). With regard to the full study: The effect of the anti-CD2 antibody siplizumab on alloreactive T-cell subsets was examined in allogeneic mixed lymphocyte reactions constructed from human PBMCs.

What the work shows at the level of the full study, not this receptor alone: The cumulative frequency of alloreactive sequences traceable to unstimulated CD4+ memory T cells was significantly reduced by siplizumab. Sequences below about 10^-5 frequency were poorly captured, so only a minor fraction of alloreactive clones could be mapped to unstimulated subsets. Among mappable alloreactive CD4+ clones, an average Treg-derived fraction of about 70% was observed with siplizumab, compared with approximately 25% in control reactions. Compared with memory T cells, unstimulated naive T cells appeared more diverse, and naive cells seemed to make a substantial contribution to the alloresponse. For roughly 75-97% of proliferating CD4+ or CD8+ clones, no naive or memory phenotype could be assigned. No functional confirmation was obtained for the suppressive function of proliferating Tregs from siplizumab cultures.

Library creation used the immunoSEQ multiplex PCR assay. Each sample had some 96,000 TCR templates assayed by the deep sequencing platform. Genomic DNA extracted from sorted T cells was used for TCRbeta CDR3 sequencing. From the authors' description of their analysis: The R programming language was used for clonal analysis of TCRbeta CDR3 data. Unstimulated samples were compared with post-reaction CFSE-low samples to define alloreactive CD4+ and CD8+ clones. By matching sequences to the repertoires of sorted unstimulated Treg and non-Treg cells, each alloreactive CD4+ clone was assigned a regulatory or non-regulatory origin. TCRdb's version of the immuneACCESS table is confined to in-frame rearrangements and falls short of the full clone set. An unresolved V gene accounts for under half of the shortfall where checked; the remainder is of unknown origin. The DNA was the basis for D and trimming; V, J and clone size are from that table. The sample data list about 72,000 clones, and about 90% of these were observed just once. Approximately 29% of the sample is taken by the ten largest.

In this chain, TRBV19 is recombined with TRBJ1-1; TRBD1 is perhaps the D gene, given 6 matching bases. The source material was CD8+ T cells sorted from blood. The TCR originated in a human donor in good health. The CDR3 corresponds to CASSLGGPNTEAFF. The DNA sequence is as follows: TGTGCCAGTAGTCTGGGGGGCCCGAACACTGAAGCTTTCTTT.